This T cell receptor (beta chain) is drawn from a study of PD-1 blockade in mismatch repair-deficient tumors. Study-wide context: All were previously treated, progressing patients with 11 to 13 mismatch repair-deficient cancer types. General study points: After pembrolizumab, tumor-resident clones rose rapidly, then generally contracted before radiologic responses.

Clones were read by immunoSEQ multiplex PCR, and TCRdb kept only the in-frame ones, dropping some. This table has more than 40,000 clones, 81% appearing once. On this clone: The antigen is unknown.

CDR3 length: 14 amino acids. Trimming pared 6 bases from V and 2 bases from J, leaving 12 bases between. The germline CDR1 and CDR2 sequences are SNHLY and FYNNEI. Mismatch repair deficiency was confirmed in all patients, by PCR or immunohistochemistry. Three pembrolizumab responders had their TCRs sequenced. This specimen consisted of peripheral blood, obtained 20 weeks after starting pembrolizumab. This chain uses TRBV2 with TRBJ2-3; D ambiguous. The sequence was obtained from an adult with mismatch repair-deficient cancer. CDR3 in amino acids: CASSQRADTDTQYF. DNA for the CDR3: TGTGCCAGCAGCCAAAGGGCGGACACAGATACGCAGTATTTT.